This TCR beta chain was documented in a study of T-cell memory formation after mild COVID-19. Overall study: Most TCR clusters belonged to a single donor. Whole-study findings and limits: Memory sampled before infection contained some responding clones, suggesting cross-reactive memory joined.

The CDR3 is made up of 16 amino acids. The V and J ends lost 2 bases and 2 bases, in that order; junction bases with no gene match: 8. Germline values: CDR1 SGHRS, CDR2 YFSETQ. Details on this clonotype: Its antigen is not known.

TCRdb reprocessed the 5' RACE reads via MiXCR and lists one record per CDR3 protein. The profile covers just under 550,000 distinct CDR3 sequences, with around 21% appearing a single time and around 13% taken by the ten largest. The specimen was PBMCs or a T cell subset sorted from them (not recorded which). This TCR derives from an adult woman who had mild COVID-19 (a few samples of this study predate the infection). Cell type and time point are not known. The rearrangement links TRBV5-1 to TRBJ2-5; 8 positions agree with TRBD1. The CDR3 DNA sequence: TGCGCCAGCAGCTTTGGACAGGGTTTTAATCAAGAGACCCAGTACTTC. The encoded protein is CASSFGQGFNQETQYF.